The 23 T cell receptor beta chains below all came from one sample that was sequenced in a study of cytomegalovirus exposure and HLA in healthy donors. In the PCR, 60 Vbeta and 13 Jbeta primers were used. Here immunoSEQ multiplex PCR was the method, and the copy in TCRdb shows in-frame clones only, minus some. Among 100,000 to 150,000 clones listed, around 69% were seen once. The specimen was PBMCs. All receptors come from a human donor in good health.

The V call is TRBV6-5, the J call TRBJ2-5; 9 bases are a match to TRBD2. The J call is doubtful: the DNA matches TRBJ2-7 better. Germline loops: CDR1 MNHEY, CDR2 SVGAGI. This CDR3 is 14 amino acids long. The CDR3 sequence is CASSDSGSSYEQYF. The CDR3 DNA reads TGTGCCAGCAGTGATAGCGGGAGCTCCTACGAGCAGTACTTC.

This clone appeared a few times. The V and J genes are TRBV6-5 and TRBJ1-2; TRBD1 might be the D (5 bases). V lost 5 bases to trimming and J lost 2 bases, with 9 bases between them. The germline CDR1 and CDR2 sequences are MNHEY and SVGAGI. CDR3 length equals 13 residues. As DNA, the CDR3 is TGTGCCAGCAGTACTACAGGAAACTATGGCTACACCTTC. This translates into CASSTTGNYGYTF.

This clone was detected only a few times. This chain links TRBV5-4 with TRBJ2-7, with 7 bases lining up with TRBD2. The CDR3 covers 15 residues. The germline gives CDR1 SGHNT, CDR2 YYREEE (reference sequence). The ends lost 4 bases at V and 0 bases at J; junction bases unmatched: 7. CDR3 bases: TGTGCCAGCAGCCCCCCCCGGGGGGACTCCTACGAGCAGTACTTC. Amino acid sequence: CASSPPRGDSYEQYF.

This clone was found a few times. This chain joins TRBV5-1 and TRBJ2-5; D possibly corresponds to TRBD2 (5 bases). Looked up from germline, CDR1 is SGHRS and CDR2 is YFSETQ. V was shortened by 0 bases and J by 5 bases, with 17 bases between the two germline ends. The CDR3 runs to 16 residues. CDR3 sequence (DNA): TGCGCCAGCAGCTTGGGAAGCGGACGTAAGGACGAGACCCAGTACTTC. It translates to CASSLGSGRKDETQYF.

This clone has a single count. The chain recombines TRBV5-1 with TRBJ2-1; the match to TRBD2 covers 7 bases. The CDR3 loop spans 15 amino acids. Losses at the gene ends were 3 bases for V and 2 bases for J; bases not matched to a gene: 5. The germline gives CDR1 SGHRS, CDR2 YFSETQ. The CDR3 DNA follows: TGCGCCAGCAGCTCCCCACTAGCGACCTACAATGAGCAGTTCTTC. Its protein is CASSSPLATYNEQFF.

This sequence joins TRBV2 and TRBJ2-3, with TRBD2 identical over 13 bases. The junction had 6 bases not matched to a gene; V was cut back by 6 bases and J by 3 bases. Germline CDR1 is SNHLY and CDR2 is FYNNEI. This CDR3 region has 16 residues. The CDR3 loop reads CASRELAGGSTDTQYF. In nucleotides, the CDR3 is TGTGCCAGCAGGGAACTAGCGGGGGGGAGTACAGATACGCAGTATTTT.

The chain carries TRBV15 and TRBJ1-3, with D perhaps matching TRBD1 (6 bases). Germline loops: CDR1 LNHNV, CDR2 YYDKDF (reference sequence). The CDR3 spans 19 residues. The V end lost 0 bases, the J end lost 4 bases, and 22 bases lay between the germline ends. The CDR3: CATSRDTAGQPVLGNTIYF. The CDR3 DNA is TGTGCCACCAGCAGAGACACCGCAGGACAGCCAGTACTAGGAAACACCATATATTTT.

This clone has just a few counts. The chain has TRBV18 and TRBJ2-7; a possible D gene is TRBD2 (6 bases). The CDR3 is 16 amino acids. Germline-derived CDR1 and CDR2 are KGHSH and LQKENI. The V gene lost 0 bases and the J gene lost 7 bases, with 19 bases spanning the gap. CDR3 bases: TGTGCCAGCTCACCACCGAGGGCCGGACTATCAAGGGAGCAGTACTTC. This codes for CASSPPRAGLSREQYF.

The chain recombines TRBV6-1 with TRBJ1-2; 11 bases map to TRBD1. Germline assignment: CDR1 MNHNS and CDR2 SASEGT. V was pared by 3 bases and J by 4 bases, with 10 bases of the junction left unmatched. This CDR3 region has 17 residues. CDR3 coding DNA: TGTGCCAGCAGTGACCGGACAGGGGGCGATTTGGCCTATGGCTACACCTTC. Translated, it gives CASSDRTGGDLAYGYTF.

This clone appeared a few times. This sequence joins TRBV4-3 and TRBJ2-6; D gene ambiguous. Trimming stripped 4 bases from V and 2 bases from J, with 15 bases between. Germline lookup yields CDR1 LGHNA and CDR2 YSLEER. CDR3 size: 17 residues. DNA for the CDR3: TGCGCCAGCAGCCGCCTCGGTCCAGGAACTGGGGCCAACGTCCTGACTTTC. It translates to CASSRLGPGTGANVLTF.

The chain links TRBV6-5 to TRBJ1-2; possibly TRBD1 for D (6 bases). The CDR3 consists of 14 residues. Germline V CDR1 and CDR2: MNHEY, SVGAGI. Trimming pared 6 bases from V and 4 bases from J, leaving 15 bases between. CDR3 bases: TGTGCCAGCAGGTCGACAGGTGCCCCCTATGGCTACACCTTC. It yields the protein CASRSTGAPYGYTF.

The CDR3 nucleotides are TGCGCCAGCAGCCAAGATCGGGATGAAAAACTGTTTTTT. As protein: CASSQDRDEKLFF. The gene calls are TRBV4-3 and TRBJ1-4; no clear D. V dropped 0 bases and J dropped 6 bases, with 5 bases sitting between them. The CDR3 contains 13 residues. Germline V gene sequence: CDR1 LGHNA, CDR2 YSLEER.

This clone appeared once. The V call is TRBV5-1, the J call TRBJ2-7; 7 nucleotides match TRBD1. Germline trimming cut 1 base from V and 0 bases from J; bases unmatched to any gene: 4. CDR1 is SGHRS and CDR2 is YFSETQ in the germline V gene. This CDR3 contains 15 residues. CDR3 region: CASSLPAGGSYEQYF. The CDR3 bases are TGCGCCAGCAGCTTGCCGGCAGGGGGCTCCTACGAGCAGTACTTC.

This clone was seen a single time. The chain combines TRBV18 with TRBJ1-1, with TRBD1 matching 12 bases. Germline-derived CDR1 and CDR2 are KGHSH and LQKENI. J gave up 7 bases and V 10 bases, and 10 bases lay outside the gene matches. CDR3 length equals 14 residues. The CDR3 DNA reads TGTGCCACCGGGACAGGGGGCGTCAGGGGTGAAGCTTTCTTT. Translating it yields CATGTGGVRGEAFF.

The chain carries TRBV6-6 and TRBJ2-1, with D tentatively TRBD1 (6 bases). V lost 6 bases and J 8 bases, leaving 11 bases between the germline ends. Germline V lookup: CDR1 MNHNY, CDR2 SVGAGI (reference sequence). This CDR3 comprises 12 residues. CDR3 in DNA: TGTGCCAGCAGCCAGGGGAAAGATGAGCAGTTCTTC. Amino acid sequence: CASSQGKDEQFF.

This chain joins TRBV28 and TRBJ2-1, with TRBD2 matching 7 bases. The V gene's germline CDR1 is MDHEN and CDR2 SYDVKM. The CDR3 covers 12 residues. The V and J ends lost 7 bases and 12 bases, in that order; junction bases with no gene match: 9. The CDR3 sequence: CASTSGGYRQFF. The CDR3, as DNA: TGTGCCAGCACCTCGGGGGGTTATAGGCAGTTCTTC.

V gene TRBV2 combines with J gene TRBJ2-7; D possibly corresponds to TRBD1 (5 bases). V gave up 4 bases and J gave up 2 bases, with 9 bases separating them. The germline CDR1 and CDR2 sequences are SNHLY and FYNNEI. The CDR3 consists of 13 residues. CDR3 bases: TGTGCCAGCAGTGGACAGTCGCCCTACGAGCAGTACTTC. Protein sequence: CASSGQSPYEQYF.

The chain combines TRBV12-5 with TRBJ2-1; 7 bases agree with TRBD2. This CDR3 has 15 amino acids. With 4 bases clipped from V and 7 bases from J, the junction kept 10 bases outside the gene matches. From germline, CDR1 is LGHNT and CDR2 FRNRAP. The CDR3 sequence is CASGSVGGSGNEQFF. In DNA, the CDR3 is TGTGCTAGTGGTTCCGTGGGGGGGAGTGGGAATGAGCAGTTCTTC. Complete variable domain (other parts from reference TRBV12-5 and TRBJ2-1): DARVTQTPRHKVTEMGQEVTMRCQPILGHNTVFWYRQTMMQGLELLAYFRNRAPLDDSGMPKDRFSAEMPDATLATLKIQPSEPRDSAVYFCASGSVGGSGNEQFFGPGTRLTVL.

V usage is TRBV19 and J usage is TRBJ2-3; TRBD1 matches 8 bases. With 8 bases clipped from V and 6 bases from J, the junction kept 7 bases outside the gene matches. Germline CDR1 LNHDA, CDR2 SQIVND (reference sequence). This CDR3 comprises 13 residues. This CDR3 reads CASGGQGYDTQYF. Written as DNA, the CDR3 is TGTGCCAGTGGAGGACAGGGTTATGATACGCAGTATTTT.

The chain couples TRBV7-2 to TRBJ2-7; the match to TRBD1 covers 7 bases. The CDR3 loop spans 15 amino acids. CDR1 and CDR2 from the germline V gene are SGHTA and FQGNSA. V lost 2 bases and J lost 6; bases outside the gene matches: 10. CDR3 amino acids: CASSLPRGPGFEQYF. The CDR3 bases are TGTGCCAGCAGCTTACCTAGGGGGCCAGGGTTCGAGCAGTACTTC.

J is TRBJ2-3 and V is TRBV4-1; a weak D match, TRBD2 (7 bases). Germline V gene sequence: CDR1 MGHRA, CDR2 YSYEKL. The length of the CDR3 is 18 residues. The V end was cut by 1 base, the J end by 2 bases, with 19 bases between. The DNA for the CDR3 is TGCGCCAGCAGCCAAGGAGGGGGGGCGGGAGCTTACACAGATACGCAGTATTTT. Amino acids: CASSQGGGAGAYTDTQYF.

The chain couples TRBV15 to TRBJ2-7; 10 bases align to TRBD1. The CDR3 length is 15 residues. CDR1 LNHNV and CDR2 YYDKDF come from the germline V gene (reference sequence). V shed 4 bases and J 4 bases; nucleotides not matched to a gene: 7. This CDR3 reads CATSIDRTGGYEQYF. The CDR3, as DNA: TGTGCCACCAGCATTGATAGGACAGGGGGGTACGAGCAGTACTTC.

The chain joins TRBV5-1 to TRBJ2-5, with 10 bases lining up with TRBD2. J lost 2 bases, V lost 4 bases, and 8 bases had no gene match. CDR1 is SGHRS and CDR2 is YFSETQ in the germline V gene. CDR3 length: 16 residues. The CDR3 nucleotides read TGCGCCAGCAGCCGTTTAGCGGGGGGCCGACAAGAGACCCAGTACTTC. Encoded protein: CASSRLAGGRQETQYF. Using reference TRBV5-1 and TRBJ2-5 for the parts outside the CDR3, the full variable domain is KAGVTQTPRYLIKTRGQQVTLSCSPISGHRSVSWYQQTPGQGLQFLFEYFSETQRNKGNFPGRFSGRQFSNSRSEMNVSTLELGDSALYLCASSRLAGGRQETQYFGPGTRLLVL.